This TCR beta chain appears in the sequencing data of a study of blood T cell repertoires in COVID-19 (dated by TCRdb to 2018 to 2020). Regarding the research as a whole: Samples covering the acute and convalescent phases of COVID-19 were provided by collaborators in the United States, Italy and Spain. The prospective study material was composed of cDNA or gDNA derived from T cells, B-cell-depleted T cells, or PBMCs. The dataset comprised deeply sampled blood TCRbeta repertoires from subjects exposed to, actively infected with, or recovered from COVID-19. The repertoires were released in a freely available public database intended as a resource for research on the immune response to SARS-CoV-2. The samples were drawn from the first 160 participants of the ongoing ImmuneRACE study and from 1,254 subjects provided by 6 global collaborators. Nearly every sample came with metadata listing a de-identified subject ID, COVID-19 status, age in years and sex. Where available, HLA class I and class II types were obtained from metadata supplied by the sample provider rather than from assay-based typing. The study at large found these results: The amount of clinical and demographic metadata varied by source and participant and was provided uncurated.

TCRbeta CDR3 regions were amplified from genomic DNA using the immunoSEQ Assay, a bias-controlled multiplex PCR. As for the authors' bioinformatics: The number of nucleated cells in each sample was estimated from the amplification of reference gene primers within the assay. To quantify the absolute abundance of each unique TCRbeta CDR3 rearrangement, sequence reads were collapsed and filtered. For each sample, productive Simpson clonality was calculated as the square root of Simpson's diversity index across productive rearrangements. TCRdb obtained this table from immuneACCESS and retained in-frame rearrangements with V and J assigned. These tables miss some clones; where compared with another copy, unresolved V genes account for less than half of the shortfall, and the remainder is unexplained. V and J calls and clone size are given by that table; D and trimming were obtained from the DNA. The sample data list 200,000 or so clones, and nearly 90% of these were observed just once. The ten most abundant clones make up around 2.3% of the sample.

The CDR3 starts with the cysteine, ends with the phenylalanine, and has 15 residues. Kept here is only the CDR3 DNA, which spans 45 bases and is read in frame from base 1. Looking up the germline V gene yields CDR1 SGHRS and CDR2 YFSETQ. The V and J ends are trimmed by 4 bases and 7 bases, leaving 18 bases between them. Points on this clone: The antigen it recognizes is unknown. No base quality information exists; no much larger clone differs at one position.

Enrolling through a virtual design, the prospective study's participants ranged in age from about 18 to 89 years and lived across approximately 25 United States geographic areas. In the prospective study, cohorts were assigned on the basis of participant-reported clinical history obtained from a screening survey and a study questionnaire. Each participant in the prospective study had whole blood, serum and a nasopharyngeal or oropharyngeal swab collected by mobile phlebotomists. Additional blood draws and questionnaires over an approximately 2-month period could optionally be provided by prospective study participants. Before DNA extraction, blood samples from the prospective study were shipped at room temperature or frozen.

The specimen was PBMCs or T cells enriched from blood (not recorded which). This TCR derives from a woman aged 40 to 55 with acute COVID-19. The chain is made from TRBV5-1 and TRBJ2-1; matching of 6 bases hints at TRBD1 as the D gene. DNA sequence: TGCGCCAGCAGCCCAGGGGAAAGTACAAAAAATGAGCAGTTCTTC. This is translated as CASSPGESTKNEQFF.